This T cell receptor beta chain comes out of a study of regulatory T cells in long-lasting Graves disease. Study-level information: The antithyroid drugs taken by newly diagnosed Graves' patients had been used for under 3 months.

General observations from the study: Comparison showed that persistent patients shared more public clonotypes (about 2,700) than new patients (966).

A remark on this clonotype: Its antigen is unknown.

The time point was: newly diagnosed GD, antithyroid drugs for less than 3 months. With RNA extracted from PBMCs as input, the TCR library was made. Arm-PCR of CDR3 regions with iRepertoire HTBI primers generated TCR beta libraries. MiXCR, run by TCRdb on the multiplex PCR reads, gives a single entry per CDR3 protein. The sample holds fewer than 650,000 distinct CDR3 sequences, approximately 15% seen once. Germline CDR1 MDHEN, CDR2 SYDVKM. Losses at the gene ends were 8 bases for V and 2 bases for J; bases not matched to a gene: 10. The CDR3 runs to 16 residues. The sample was also reused in another study, on T cells in Graves' hyperthyroidism and ophthalmopathy. This second study notes: The HTBI set primed first-round TCR CDR3 RT-PCR.

Sequences were derived from peripheral blood mononuclear cells (PBMCs), sampled at new diagnosis, from a patient treated with antithyroid drugs. This chain uses TRBV28 with TRBJ1-5; 9 positions match TRBD1. The receptor's source is a woman aged 25 to 45 with Graves disease. The CDR3 sequence is CASGTGGLEGNQPQHF. The CDR3 DNA sequence: TGTGCCAGCGGCACAGGGGGCCTAGAAGGCAATCAGCCCCAGCATTTT.